These 18 T cell receptor beta chains share one sample of origin, sequenced in a study of blood T cell repertoires in COVID-19. Method: immunoSEQ multiplex PCR; TCRdb's copy keeps in-frame clones and lacks some. This repertoire shows 72,000 or so clones, 89% found once; its top ten account for approximately 1.5%. The sample taken for sequencing was peripheral blood. These receptors originate from a man in his 60s with acute or convalescent COVID-19.

The rearrangement links TRBV3-1 (or the pseudogene TRBV3-2) to TRBJ2-1; D is perhaps TRBD2 (5 bases). Trimming removed 3 bases at V and 3 bases at J, with 12 bases between. The germline CDR1 and CDR2 sequences are LGHDT and YNNKEL (reference sequence). There are 15 residues in the CDR3. CDR3 residues: CASSQKRGDYNEQFF. CDR3 coding DNA: TGTGCCAGCAGCCAGAAACGGGGAGACTACAATGAGCAGTTCTTC.

The gene calls are TRBV5-1 and TRBJ1-1, with 7 bases matching TRBD1. This CDR3 has 14 amino acids. Germline V gene lookup returns CDR1 SGHRS and CDR2 YFSETQ. V trimming: 4 bases; J trimming: 4 bases; junction bases outside the gene matches: 7. The CDR3 sequence: CASSPRAGGTEAFF. DNA of the CDR3: TGCGCCAGCAGCCCCCGGGCAGGGGGCACTGAAGCTTTCTTT.

V usage is TRBV30 and J usage is TRBJ1-4; 8 bases line up with TRBD1. With 2 bases clipped from V and 7 bases from J, the junction kept 9 bases outside the gene matches. CDR1 is GTSNPN, CDR2 SVGIG, per germline (reference sequence). The CDR3 runs to 15 residues. Here the CDR3 DNA reads TGTGCCTGGAGTCAGGGGGCCGGAATAGGTGAAAAACTGTTTTTT. This sequence encodes CAWSQGAGIGEKLFF.

This rearrangement joins TRBV5-1 to TRBJ2-7, with D unresolved. The CDR3 has 12 residues. Deletions cut 5 bases from V and 0 bases from J, with 6 bases between. Germline assignment: CDR1 SGHRS and CDR2 YFSETQ. CDR3 in DNA: TGCGCCAGCAGTTTCGGCTCCTACGAGCAGTACTTC. As protein: CASSFGSYEQYF.

The V gene is TRBV15, the J gene TRBJ1-5; D unclear. Germline V gene lookup returns CDR1 LNHNV and CDR2 YYDKDF (reference sequence). Trimming shortened V by 2 bases and J by 2 bases, and 10 bases separated the two germline ends. This CDR3 is built from 15 residues. CDR3 residues: CATSRTPVGNQPQHF. CDR3 DNA: TGTGCCACCAGCAGAACTCCGGTAGGCAATCAGCCCCAGCATTTT.

V and J are TRBV7-2 and TRBJ1-2; D unclear. Germline V gene data show CDR1 as SGHTA and CDR2 as FQGNSA. Trimming removed 3 bases at V and 0 bases at J, with 11 bases between. The CDR3 loop spans 15 amino acids. This chain's CDR3 is CASSFTTGSNYGYTF. In DNA form, the CDR3 reads TGTGCCAGCAGCTTTACAACCGGGTCTAACTATGGCTACACCTTC.

The chain links TRBV2 to TRBJ2-3; TRBD1 agrees at 7 bases. The CDR3 length is 14 residues. Germline V gene data show CDR1 as SNHLY and CDR2 as FYNNEI. V dropped 8 bases and J dropped 0; count of bases not matched to a gene: 5. This CDR3 is CASGKTGSTDTQYF. CDR3 coding DNA: TGTGCCAGCGGTAAGACAGGGAGCACAGATACGCAGTATTTT.

This clone came up a few times. The V and J genes are TRBV28 and TRBJ1-1, with D hard to call. Per germline, CDR1 MDHEN and CDR2 SYDVKM. This CDR3 comprises 13 residues. With 2 bases removed from V and 0 bases from J, the gap between germline ends came to 4 bases. CDR3 protein: CASSLRVNTEAFF. CDR3 bases: TGTGCCAGCAGTTTAAGAGTGAACACTGAAGCTTTCTTT.

The chain combines TRBV4-1 with TRBJ1-1, with TRBD1 as a possible D gene (5 bases). Germline values: CDR1 MGHRA, CDR2 YSYEKL. V was clipped by 0 bases and J by 1 base, with 6 bases between them. CDR3 length: 14 amino acids. In DNA form, the CDR3 reads TGCGCCAGCAGCCAAGACGGGGGGAACACTGAAGCTTTCTTT. It encodes CASSQDGGNTEAFF.

As for this clone: Other DNA sequences within the sample encode an identical CDR3. V is TRBV7-8 and J is TRBJ1-1; no definite D call. Germline CDR1 reads SGHVS; CDR2 reads FQNEAQ. Trimming took off 1 base at V and 4 bases at J, with 10 bases between the two ends. The CDR3 has 14 amino acids. Here the CDR3 reads CASSLGPRGTEAFF. Here the CDR3 DNA reads TGTGCCAGCAGCTTAGGGCCTCGGGGCACTGAAGCTTTCTTT.

The V and J genes are TRBV14 and TRBJ2-1; D might be TRBD1 (5 bases). The CDR3 extends over 15 amino acids. CDR1 and CDR2 from the germline V gene are SGHDN and FVKESK. The V gene lost 6 bases and the J gene lost 7 bases, with 19 bases spanning the gap. The DNA for the CDR3 is TGTGCCAGCAGTCCAAGGGGAATCGGACGAAATGAGCAGTTCTTC. Translated, it gives CASSPRGIGRNEQFF.

For the CDR3, the DNA is TGCGCCAGCAGCTTTAATGTGGGAGGGAACACTGAAGCTTTCTTT. This sequence encodes CASSFNVGGNTEAFF. The V gene is TRBV5-1, the J gene TRBJ1-1, with D unclear. V was trimmed by 2 bases and J by 1 base, leaving 12 bases between them. The CDR3 is 15 amino acids. Per germline, CDR1 SGHRS and CDR2 YFSETQ.

The chain is built from TRBV5-6 and TRBJ1-1; D possibly corresponds to TRBD1 (5 bases). CDR1 is SGHDT and CDR2 is YYEEEE in the germline V gene. The CDR3 runs 15 residues. With 2 bases removed from V and 1 base from J, the gap between germline ends came to 12 bases. The CDR3 protein is CASSLGTGANTEAFF. The CDR3 region has the DNA TGTGCCAGCAGCTTAGGAACAGGAGCGAACACTGAAGCTTTCTTT. Combining the CDR3 with reference TRBV5-6 and TRBJ1-1 gives the whole variable domain DAGVTQSPTHLIKTRGQQVTLRCSPKSGHDTVSWYQQALGQGPQFIFQYYEEEERQRGNFPDRFSGHQFPNYSSELNVNALLLGDSALYLCASSLGTGANTEAFFGQGTRLTVV.

J is TRBJ1-5 and V is TRBV24-1; 8 nucleotides agree with TRBD1. Germline assignment: CDR1 KGHDR and CDR2 SFDVKD. With 4 bases clipped from V and 5 bases from J, the junction kept 6 bases outside the gene matches. The CDR3 totals 15 residues. In DNA form, the CDR3 reads TGTGCCACCAGTGACACGACAGGGGACGATCAGCCCCAGCATTTT. Translation gives CATSDTTGDDQPQHF.

The chain links TRBV5-4 to TRBJ2-1; 8 nucleotides align to TRBD2. Germline values: CDR1 SGHNT, CDR2 YYREEE (reference sequence). After removal of 4 bases from V and 3 bases from J, the junction contained 6 bases not matched to a gene. This CDR3 has 15 residues. The CDR3 protein is CASSLGTRYYNEQFF. The CDR3 nucleotides read TGTGCCAGCAGCCTCGGGACTAGGTACTACAATGAGCAGTTCTTC.

This clone appeared a single time. J is TRBJ1-5 and V is TRBV6-5; a possible D gene is TRBD1 (6 bases). Trimming stripped 7 bases from V and 5 bases from J, with 15 bases between. The CDR3 sequence is 14 residues long. Per the germline V gene, CDR1 is MNHEY and CDR2 is SVGAGI. The CDR3 DNA is TGTGCCAGCAACGAGGCTGGGGGCGATCAGCCCCAGCATTTT. This sequence encodes CASNEAGGDQPQHF.

The chain couples TRBV29-1 to TRBJ2-5; D call uncertain. With 6 bases removed from V and 4 bases from J, the gap between germline ends came to 15 bases. The CDR3 length is 13 residues. Germline V gene lookup returns CDR1 SQVTM and CDR2 ANQGSEA. Written as DNA, the CDR3 is TGCAGCGTCGGCCCAGGTAATGCAGAGACCCAGTACTTC. Protein product: CSVGPGNAETQYF.

This rearrangement joins TRBV9 to TRBJ1-1; 8 bases are shared with TRBD1. The CDR3 totals 14 residues. Germline CDR1 reads SGDLS; CDR2 reads YYNGEE. J lost 4 bases, V lost 3 bases, and 5 bases had no gene match. The CDR3 region has the DNA TGTGCCAGCAGCGCAACAGGGGGGAGCACTGAAGCTTTCTTT. This codes for CASSATGGSTEAFF.